Listed below are T cell receptor beta chains from one sample, sequenced in a study of patients and donors after allogeneic stem cell transplantation. TCRdb re-called the RT-PCR reads through MiXCR, storing one row per CDR3 protein. This sample has some 960,000 distinct CDR3 sequences; roughly 18% occur once, and the top ten carry 6%. Material: blood, either unsorted or a sorted T cell fraction (not recorded which). These receptor sequences come from a human donor who was either an allogeneic HSCT recipient or a stem cell or donor lymphocyte infusion donor (not recorded which). It is not recorded whose cells these are; they may come from a transplant donor. Each CDR3 is given without its conserved first and last residue. Each record gives: V gene, J gene, D gene, CDR3 protein. The D gene is left open where the match is weak.

v_gene: TRBV29-1; j_gene: TRBJ2-5; d_gene: TRBD1; CDR3aa: SVEDRGGQGLETQY
v_gene: TRBV20-1; j_gene: TRBJ1-6; d_gene: -; CDR3aa: SAKTGLNNSPLH
v_gene: TRBV10-3; j_gene: TRBJ1-1; d_gene: TRBD1; CDR3aa: AISRTGQGLNTEAF
v_gene: TRBV7-2; j_gene: TRBJ1-5; d_gene: -; CDR3aa: ASSLAPPTGDQPQH
v_gene: TRBV5-5; j_gene: TRBJ1-5; d_gene: -; CDR3aa: ASSFGRVDQPQH
v_gene: TRBV28; j_gene: TRBJ2-1; d_gene: TRBD2; CDR3aa: ASSFAGGPVREQF
v_gene: TRBV9; j_gene: TRBJ1-1; d_gene: -; CDR3aa: ASSAGPRRGTEAF
v_gene: TRBV29-1; j_gene: TRBJ1-6; d_gene: -; CDR3aa: SAGQSGSPLH
v_gene: TRBV4-3; j_gene: TRBJ2-7; d_gene: TRBD1; CDR3aa: ASALGTGSSYEQY
v_gene: TRBV4-3; j_gene: TRBJ1-2; d_gene: -; CDR3aa: ASSPTDSLYGYT
v_gene: TRBV5-1; j_gene: TRBJ2-7; d_gene: -; CDR3aa: ASTDSTVGTEQY
v_gene: TRBV20-1; j_gene: TRBJ1-2; d_gene: -; CDR3aa: SALHIQGVRRDGYT
v_gene: TRBV12-3/TRBV12-4; j_gene: TRBJ2-5; d_gene: -; CDR3aa: ASTKKRWETQY
v_gene: TRBV7-9; j_gene: TRBJ2-3; d_gene: TRBD1; CDR3aa: ASSQRQGQERTDTQY
v_gene: TRBV5-1; j_gene: TRBJ2-6; d_gene: -; CDR3aa: ASSVQIPGANVLT
v_gene: TRBV20-1; j_gene: TRBJ2-1; d_gene: -; CDR3aa: SEKRREQF
v_gene: TRBV29-1; j_gene: TRBJ2-1; d_gene: -; CDR3aa: SVVRGAGEQF
v_gene: TRBV29-1; j_gene: TRBJ2-5; d_gene: -; CDR3aa: SVEVVVQETQY
v_gene: TRBV6-5; j_gene: TRBJ1-2; d_gene: -; CDR3aa: ASSFRGVVGYT
v_gene: TRBV5-1; j_gene: TRBJ2-2; d_gene: -; CDR3aa: ASSLGGRGLTGELF
v_gene: TRBV6-6; j_gene: TRBJ1-6; d_gene: -; CDR3aa: ASSHRTGAPLH
v_gene: TRBV6-2/TRBV6-3; j_gene: TRBJ2-2; d_gene: -; CDR3aa: ASSYSPVSGELF
v_gene: TRBV12-3/TRBV12-4; j_gene: TRBJ2-1; d_gene: TRBD2; CDR3aa: ASSILAGGPNEQF
v_gene: TRBV12-3/TRBV12-4; j_gene: TRBJ2-1; d_gene: -; CDR3aa: ASALTELENEQF
v_gene: TRBV9; j_gene: TRBJ2-7; d_gene: -; CDR3aa: ASSEGSGVGSYEQY
v_gene: TRBV6-5; j_gene: TRBJ1-3; d_gene: -; CDR3aa: ASSYSAPGGTIY
v_gene: TRBV12-3/TRBV12-4; j_gene: TRBJ2-3; d_gene: TRBD2; CDR3aa: ASNLHWGGAPY
v_gene: TRBV25-1; j_gene: TRBJ2-2; d_gene: -; CDR3aa: ASSELTGWSGELF
v_gene: TRBV7-9; j_gene: TRBJ2-3; d_gene: TRBD2; CDR3aa: ASSLPGLVQHTQY
v_gene: TRBV7-9; j_gene: TRBJ2-7; d_gene: -; CDR3aa: ASSRVTSYEQY
v_gene: TRBV29-1; j_gene: TRBJ1-2; d_gene: TRBD1; CDR3aa: SSYRGEFGGYT
v_gene: TRBV5-6; j_gene: TRBJ1-2; d_gene: TRBD1; CDR3aa: ASSLRRTGDYGGYT
v_gene: TRBV7-9; j_gene: TRBJ2-6; d_gene: TRBD1; CDR3aa: ASSTGEANVLT
v_gene: TRBV7-3; j_gene: TRBJ2-1; d_gene: -; CDR3aa: ASSPMTSYNEQF
v_gene: TRBV28; j_gene: TRBJ2-1; d_gene: -; CDR3aa: ASLEDSSYNEQF
v_gene: TRBV20-1; j_gene: TRBJ2-3; d_gene: -; CDR3aa: SANPRGNTDTQY